Described below is a single T cell receptor beta chain sequence and its context. This clone was observed a handful of times. Which antigen it targets is not known. One base away there is no much larger clone; base qualities are not given. This record belongs to a study of T cell repertoires in urothelial bladder cancer (dated by TCRdb to the late 2010s). In terms of the full investigation: Of the approximately 12 resected lesions, three were clinical stage cT0, three were cTa, three were cT1, and three were cT2 or greater. Roughly 12 resected bladder lesions, consisting of urothelial carcinoma (UC+) and benign (UC-) specimens, were examined. TCR repertoire clonality in bladder tumors was compared with TCR repertoire clonality in benign bladder inflammation. Some eleven patients who had bladder lesions and were undergoing transurethral resection were prospectively identified.

Benign (UC-) specimens were resected bladder lesions without urothelial carcinoma. Bladder lesion specimens were collected at transurethral resection and stored at -80C. DNA was isolated from the bladder specimens obtained at transurethral resection. Results the study describes overall, beyond this receptor: Urothelial carcinoma specimens contained fewer T cells than benign specimens, with a median of approximately 5,000 versus 26,000. A median tumor infiltrating lymphocyte percentage of about 1.8% was observed in carcinoma specimens, compared with around 12% in benign specimens. A single T-cell clone reached up to about 17% of infiltrating lymphocytes in carcinoma specimens, compared with roughly 2.1% in benign specimens.

Germline trimming amounts to 2 bases on V and 6 bases on J, with 5 as the count of junction bases outside the gene matches. Sequences SEHNR (CDR1) and FQNEAQ (CDR2) are obtained from the germline V gene (reference sequence). Spanning cysteine to phenylalanine, the CDR3 consists of 14 amino acids. Only the CDR3 portion is preserved as DNA: 42 bases, with reading frame beginning at the first base. The immunoSEQ assay was used to sequence the CDR3 region of the TCR beta chain. In the paper's pipeline: For every specimen, the T-cell fraction, clonal dominance and maximum TCR clone frequency were calculated. TCRdb holds this immuneACCESS table with in-frame rearrangements only. Some clones are missing; in checked studies, unresolved V genes explain under half, and the rest has no known cause. That table is the source of V, J and clone size, and D and trimming were worked out from the DNA. A total of 2,000 to 2,500 clones appear in this sample, approximately 71% of them only once. 15% of the sample belongs to the ten largest clones.

This TCR was sampled from a human donor with a benign inflammatory bladder lesion. Recombination joined TRBV7-9 with TRBJ2-5; 8 bases in the junction line up with TRBD1. The sequenced material came from bladder tissue. For the CDR3, the sequence is CASSLTDRGQTQYF. The DNA sequence is TGTGCCAGCAGCTTAACCGACAGGGGACAGACCCAGTACTTC. This CDR3, with the reference TRBV7-9 and TRBJ2-5 proteins standing in past its ends, gives the full variable domain DTGVSQNPRHKITKRGQNVTFRCDPISEHNRLYWYRQTLGQGPEFLTYFQNEAQLEKSRLLSDRFSAERPKGSFSTLEIQRTEQGDSAMYLCASSLTDRGQTQYFGPGTRLLVL.